This T cell receptor beta chain was captured in a study of graft-versus-host responses after intestinal transplantation (dated by TCRdb to the early 2020s). About the investigation overall: Recipients received multivisceral, liver-intestinal, or isolated intestinal transplants. Donor T cell macrochimerism was defined as a peak of at least 4% donor T cells among recipient peripheral blood mononuclear cells. To identify alloreactive clones, pre-transplant mixed lymphocyte reaction products were sequenced and compared with unstimulated pre-transplant donor and recipient T cells. Graft-versus-host and host-versus-graft alloreactive T cell clones were tracked in the graft, circulation and bone marrow after intestinal transplantation using bulk TCR-beta CDR3 sequencing. Rather than being sequenced by the commercial service, samples from a few later patients were sequenced in-house on an Illumina MiSeq and processed with MiXCR. The cohort enrolled about 23 intestinal transplant recipients, one of whom was a retransplant, and 3 patients without pretransplant specimens were excluded. All recipients received anti-thymocyte globulin induction followed by maintenance tacrolimus and steroids for approximately 3 years. General study outcomes and caveats: Patients with donor T cell macrochimerism had high GvH to HvG T cell clonal ratios in their allografts. Early after transplant, peak levels of circulating GvH clones were associated with declines in HvG clones. GvH clones turned up in recipient bone marrow, with some appearing earlier in ileal mucosa or blood, a pattern consistent with an intestinal mucosal origin. Conclusions were limited by the relatively low number and heterogeneity of intestinal transplant patients.

The CDR3 covers 15 residues, taking in both the cysteine and the phenylalanine. Just the 45-base CDR3 DNA is kept, in frame starting at base 1. Reading the germline V gene gives CDR1 SNHLY and CDR2 FYNNEI. V loses 6 bases at its end and J loses 1 base; junction bases beyond the gene matches: 5. Explained via the paper, the time point label denotes: cells obtained before transplantation from donor or recipient. CD3+CD4+ and CD3+CD8+ populations were FACS-sorted from unstimulated pre-transplant donor and recipient cells taken from spleen or lymph nodes. This clone was observed a few times. Its antigen remains unidentified. No qualities accompany the bases; no much larger clone lies one base away. Receptor amplification or capture employed the immunoSEQ multiplex PCR assay. For most patients, genomic DNA was isolated with the Qiagen DNeasy Blood and Tissue Kit and sent frozen to Adaptive Biotechnologies for TCR sequencing. Adaptive Biotechnologies carried out high-throughput TCR-beta CDR3 sequencing of genomic DNA for most patients. The original pipeline was this. TCR sequencing data were retrieved from Adaptive's ImmunoSEQ software for 15 to 20 patients, whereas three other patients were processed with MiXCR and VDJtools. CD4 versus CD8 sorting errors were corrected by removing sequences found in both subsets at a frequency ratio below 5:1. Because the origin of CDR3 nucleotide sequences shared between donor and recipient could not be assigned, those sequences were removed. Alloreactive clones required at least 2-fold expansion over unstimulated cells and minimum CFSE-low frequency of 0.002% (template counts) or 0.001% (read counts). A clone was considered mappable if detected in the sequenced pre-transplant spleen, lymph node, or MLR CFSE-low populations of the donor or recipient. Cumulative frequency of alloreactive clones was calculated as a percentage of all sequences weighted by copy number. TCRdb obtained this table from immuneACCESS and retained in-frame rearrangements with V and J assigned. These tables miss some clones; where compared with another copy, unresolved V genes account for less than half of the shortfall, and the remainder is unexplained. V and J calls and clone size follow that table, whereas D and trimming were derived from the DNA. In all, the sample holds about 85,000 clones, and around 83% of those were seen once. The ten top clones hold 0.8% to 0.9% of the sample.

The starting material was unstimulated CD4+ T cells sorted from spleen or lymph node cells, obtained before intestinal transplant. The rearranged segments are TRBV2 and TRBJ1-2, with 10 junctional bases fitting TRBD1. This TCR was recovered from a human donor who received an intestinal transplant. CDR3 sequence: CASREGQGINYGYTF. The DNA sequence is TGTGCCAGCAGAGAGGGACAGGGGATTAACTATGGCTACACCTTC.